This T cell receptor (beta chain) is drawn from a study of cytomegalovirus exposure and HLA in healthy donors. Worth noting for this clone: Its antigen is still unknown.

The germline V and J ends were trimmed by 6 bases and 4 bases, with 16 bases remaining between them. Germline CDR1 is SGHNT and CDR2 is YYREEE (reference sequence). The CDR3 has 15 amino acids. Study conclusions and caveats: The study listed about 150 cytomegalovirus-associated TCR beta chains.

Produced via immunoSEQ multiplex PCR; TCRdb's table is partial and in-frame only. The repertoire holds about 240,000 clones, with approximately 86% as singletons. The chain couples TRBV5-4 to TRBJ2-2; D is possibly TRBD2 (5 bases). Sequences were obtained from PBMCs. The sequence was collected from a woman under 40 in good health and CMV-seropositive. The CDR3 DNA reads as TGTGCCAGCACCTTAATCGGAGGCAGCACCGGGGAGCTGTTTTTT. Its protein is CASTLIGGSTGELFF.